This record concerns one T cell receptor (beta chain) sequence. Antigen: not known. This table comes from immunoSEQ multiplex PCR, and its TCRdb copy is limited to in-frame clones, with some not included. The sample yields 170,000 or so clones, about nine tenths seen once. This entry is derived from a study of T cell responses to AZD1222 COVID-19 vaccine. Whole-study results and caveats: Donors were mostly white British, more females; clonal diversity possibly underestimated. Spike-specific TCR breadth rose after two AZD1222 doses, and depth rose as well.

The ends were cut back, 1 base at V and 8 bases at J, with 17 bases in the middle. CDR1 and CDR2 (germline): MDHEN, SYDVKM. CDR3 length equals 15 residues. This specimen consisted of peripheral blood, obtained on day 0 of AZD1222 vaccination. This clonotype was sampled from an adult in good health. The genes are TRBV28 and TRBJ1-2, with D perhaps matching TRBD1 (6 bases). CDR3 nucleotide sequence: TGTGCCAGCAGTTTATACCCAACAGGGTCTCAAGGCTACACCTTC. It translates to CASSLYPTGSQGYTF.